What follows are 8 T cell receptor beta chains derived from one specimen sequenced in a study of cytomegalovirus exposure and HLA in healthy donors. Researchers ran the PCR with 60 Vbeta and 13 Jbeta primers. Clones were sequenced by immunoSEQ multiplex PCR, and TCRdb holds only the in-frame ones, with some missing. This sample has around 130,000 clones; roughly three fifths occur once, and the top ten carry less than 2%. Sequencing input: PBMCs. All receptors come from a young man in good health and CMV-seronegative.

The chain recombines TRBV6-5 with TRBJ2-1; D may be TRBD2 (5 bases). CDR1 MNHEY and CDR2 SVGAGI come from the germline V gene. CDR3 size: 16 residues. Trimming shortened V by 0 bases and J by 4 bases, and 13 bases separated the two germline ends. The CDR3 DNA reads as TGTGCCAGCAGTTACTCGGGTAGGAGGCCATACAATGAGCAGTTCTTC. Its protein product is CASSYSGRRPYNEQFF.

The rearrangement links TRBV10-3 to TRBJ1-2, with a tentative D call TRBD1 (6 bases). Looked up from germline, CDR1 is ENHRY and CDR2 is SYGVKD. The CDR3 loop spans 15 amino acids. Trimming removed 4 bases from V and 4 bases from J, with 16 bases in between. The CDR3 spells CAISALKQGGYGYTF. CDR3 bases: TGTGCCATCAGTGCACTCAAACAGGGCGGCTATGGCTACACCTTC.

Only a few counts were recorded for this clone. An end of the junction does not agree with germline; a read error may underlie this. V is TRBV5-1 and J is TRBJ1-2, with TRBD1 matching 7 bases. Germline lookup yields CDR1 SGHRS and CDR2 YFSETQ. The CDR3 runs 12 residues. CDR3 nucleotide sequence: TGCGCCAGCAGCAACATGTACCGGGACAGAGTCTTC. It translates to CASSNMYRDRVF.

This chain connects TRBV29-1 to TRBJ2-1, with D perhaps TRBD2 (5 bases). The CDR3 length is 11 residues. Germline V CDR1 and CDR2: SQVTM, ANQGSEA. Trimming took off 7 bases at V and 9 bases at J, with 13 bases between the two ends. CDR3 region: CSAQLGLEQFF. CDR3 nucleotides: TGCAGCGCCCAACTAGGTCTTGAGCAGTTCTTC.

This rearrangement joins TRBV21-1 to TRBJ1-5; the table's D gene call, TRBD1, was not cross checked with the DNA. TRBV21-1 is deemed a pseudogene. The CDR3 spans 16 residues. CDR3 nucleotides: TGTGCCAGCAAACTCAATTCCGGGACAGGGAATCAGCCCCAGCATTTT. Protein product: CASKLNSGTGNQPQHF.

The chain recombines TRBV2 with TRBJ2-1; weak D call: TRBD1 (5 bases). V was cut by 6 bases and J by 5 bases, with 11 bases left in between. The CDR3 spans 13 residues. Looked up from germline, CDR1 is SNHLY and CDR2 is FYNNEI. The CDR3 nucleotides are TGTGCCAGCAGAGCAGGGCAAAACAATGAGCAGTTCTTC. Amino acid sequence: CASRAGQNNEQFF. Looking up the rest from reference TRBV2 and TRBJ2-1 gives the full variable domain: EPEVTQTPSHQVTQMGQEVILRCVPISNHLYFYWYRQILGQKVEFLVSFYNNEISEKSEIFDDQFSVERPDGSNFTLKIRSTKLEDSAMYFCASRAGQNNEQFFGPGTRLTVL.

As DNA, the CDR3 is TGTGCCTGGAGTATGAAGGGACAGGGTCAAGAGACCCAGTACTTC. It yields the protein CAWSMKGQGQETQYF. The chain links TRBV30 to TRBJ2-5; 9 bases are a match to TRBD1. The CDR3 is 15 residues long. Looked up from germline, CDR1 is GTSNPN and CDR2 is SVGIG (reference sequence). V dropped 2 bases and J dropped 2; count of bases not matched to a gene: 6.

The CDR3 loop is CASRWTGSNTEAFF. In DNA form, the CDR3 reads TGTGCCAGCAGATGGACAGGTTCTAACACTGAAGCTTTCTTT. The chain couples TRBV27 to TRBJ1-1; 7 nucleotides line up with TRBD1. CDR1 MNHEY and CDR2 SMNVEV come from the germline V gene (reference sequence). CDR3 size: 14 residues. J lost 2 bases, V lost 6 bases, and 6 bases had no gene match.